Given below is one T cell receptor beta chain in context. The data derive from a study of cytomegalovirus exposure and HLA in healthy donors. Study-wide context: The 95 million to 120 million unique TCR beta sequences, from around 200 million T cells, were found by an earlier analysis.

Each of the donors was a healthy bone marrow donor. Likely unrecorded immune exposures existed in these nominally healthy donors. The CDR3 extends over 16 amino acids. V was trimmed by 0 bases and J by 3 bases, leaving 12 bases between them. Germline V gene data show CDR1 as LGHNA and CDR2 as YNFKEQ. The PCR employed 60 Vbeta primers together with 13 Jbeta primers. The repertoire was sequenced with immunoSEQ multiplex PCR; TCRdb's copy has only in-frame clones and lacks some. The data contain about 180,000 clones, about four fifths of them singletons. The receptor was derived from a woman in her 30s in good health and CMV-seronegative. This chain connects TRBV4-2 to TRBJ1-3; D is perhaps TRBD1 (6 bases). Sequenced: PBMCs. The CDR3 DNA sequence: TGTGCCAGCAGCCAAGAAGGTGGCAGGGGTGGAAACACCATATATTTT. Translation gives CASSQEGGRGGNTIYF.